This T cell receptor (beta chain) was identified in a study of radiation and T cells in renal cell carcinoma. Method: immunoSEQ multiplex PCR; TCRdb's copy keeps in-frame clones and lacks some. The profile covers 9,400 or so clones, with about 60% appearing a single time and approximately 21% taken by the ten largest. In germline, CDR1 is LNHDA, CDR2 SQIVND (reference sequence). The CDR3 has 14 residues. Trimming took 5 bases from V and 3 from J, leaving 14 bases between them. Indicated treatment: 15 Gy SBRT to primary tumor, nephrectomy 4 weeks later. Nephrectomy followed 15 Gy stereotactic body radiation by 4 weeks. With respect to this clone: The antigen remains undetermined.

Regarding the study as a whole: In nephrectomy-only tumors, top 100 clonotypes averaged approximately 40%, versus roughly 50% irradiated.

The source material was tumor tissue, sampled from a patient whose treatment included radiotherapy and nephrectomy. J is TRBJ2-7 and V is TRBV19, with D possibly TRBD2 on 6 matching bases. This clonotype was sampled from a man aged 55 to 69 with renal cell carcinoma. The chain's CDR3 is CASSSPGVSYEQYF. In DNA, the CDR3 is TGTGCCAGTAGTTCCCCGGGAGTGAGCTACGAGCAGTACTTC.